Presented here are 5 T cell receptor beta chains from one specimen sequenced in a study of shared clonotypes between healthy human individuals. Measured with immunoSEQ multiplex PCR; TCRdb has only the in-frame clones, and not every one. Of roughly 500,000 clones in the sample, over 65% are singletons; the top ten hold roughly 13%. Material: PBMCs. These receptors all come from a woman aged 40-49 years in good health. Some clones in this sample may be carry-over from other donors' samples.

A note on this clone: The junction and the germline gene differ at one end; a read error may be behind it. This CDR3 is CASIPPGDRGSPPHF. CDR3 nucleotide sequence: TGTGCCAGCATCCCTCCGGGAGACAGGGGGTCACCCCCCCACTTT. The chain uses TRBV6-1 and TRBJ1-6; 9 bases are shared with TRBD1. Germline CDR1 reads MNHNS; CDR2 reads SASEGT. The CDR3 totals 15 residues.

The CDR3 loop is CASSSTSNTEAFF. DNA of the CDR3: TGTGCCAGCAGTTCCACATCGAACACTGAAGCTTTCTTT. The V gene is TRBV5-4, the J gene TRBJ1-1; no definite D call. Germline V lookup: CDR1 SGHNT, CDR2 YYREEE (reference sequence). The CDR3 sequence is 13 residues long. Trimming shortened V by 5 bases and J by 1 base, and 9 bases separated the two germline ends.

Regarding this clone: Other DNA sequences in the same sample also yield this CDR3. The rearrangement uses TRBV7-3 and TRBJ2-3, with 9 bases fitting TRBD1. After removal of 5 bases from V and 3 bases from J, the junction contained 3 bases not matched to a gene. CDR3 size: 14 residues. Germline V gene sequence: CDR1 SGHTA, CDR2 FQGTGA. The CDR3 reads CASSAQGATDTQYF. The CDR3 DNA reads as TGTGCCAGCAGCGCACAGGGGGCGACAGATACGCAGTATTTT.

The chain uses TRBV2 and TRBJ2-7; 8 bases are shared with TRBD2. Germline CDR1 reads SNHLY; CDR2 reads FYNNEI. There are 15 residues in the CDR3. V was pared by 7 bases and J by 4 bases, with 12 bases of the junction left unmatched. This chain's CDR3 is CASTGDSGSRYEQYF. In DNA, the CDR3 is TGTGCCAGCACTGGTGACAGCGGGAGTAGATACGAGCAGTACTTC.

V gene TRBV5-1 combines with J gene TRBJ2-7; TRBD1 agrees at 10 bases. CDR1 and CDR2 from the germline V gene are SGHRS and YFSETQ. The CDR3 has 15 residues. The J segment lost 6 bases and the V segment lost 3 bases, leaving 9 bases of the junction unmatched. The CDR3 nucleotides are TGCGCCAGCAGCTGGGGGACAGGGGAGGAGGTCGAGCAGTACTTC. Translating gives CASSWGTGEEVEQYF.